This passage covers 24 T cell receptor beta chains from one sample sequenced in a study of regulatory T cells in long-lasting Graves disease listed by TCRdb under 2021. The library was made by multiplex PCR. The instrument given in TCRdb is Illumina HiSeq 4000. iRepertoire HTBI primers and Arm-PCR amplification of CDR3 regions were used to construct TCR beta libraries. The public reads were reprocessed in TCRdb via fastp at Q25 and MiXCR, keeping in-frame beta chains. Entries are consolidated by CDR3 protein sequence, retaining the most common genes and DNA. The table for this sample lists some 430,000 distinct CDR3 sequences; around a fifth of them were counted only once. Clones ranked in the top ten supply less than 9% of the sample. The time point label on this specimen signifies: persistent/refractory GD, antithyroid drugs over 5 years with positive TRAb. For both TCR sequencing and RNA sequencing, RNA was extracted from PBMCs in TRIzol.

Sequenced here: peripheral blood mononuclear cells (PBMCs), sampled when the disease was refractory, from a patient treated with antithyroid drugs. The receptors here all came from a female donor with Graves disease.

The rearrangement uses TRBV30 and TRBJ1-1; TRBD1 matches 8 bases. This CDR3 is 13 amino acids long. Germline CDR1 is GTSNPN and CDR2 is SVGIG (reference sequence). Trimming removed 6 bases from V and 4 bases from J; junction bases left unmatched: 7. In DNA form, the CDR3 reads TGTGCCTGCTCGGGACAGGCGGGCACTGAAGCTTTCTTT. This encodes CACSGQAGTEAFF.

Regarding this clonotype: Just one base apart from a much larger clone, this may be a read error. Because it lacks the conserved phenylalanine or tryptophan at the end, this CDR3 is likely a read error. V usage is TRBV2 and J usage is TRBJ1-1, with a possible D match to TRBD1 (6 bases). Looked up from germline, CDR1 is SNHLY and CDR2 is FYNNEI. The CDR3 spans 14 residues. V was clipped by 5 bases and J by 4 bases, with 14 bases between them. The CDR3 sequence: CASSKLSGATEAFL. CDR3 bases: TGTGCCAGCAGTAAACTCTCAGGGGCCACTGAAGCTTTCCTT.

This clonotype occurred a few times. This chain joins TRBV19 and TRBJ1-3, with a tentative D call TRBD1 (5 bases). V gave up 3 bases and J gave up 0 bases, with 15 bases separating them. The CDR3 is 17 residues long. CDR1 is LNHDA, CDR2 SQIVND, per germline (reference sequence). Here the CDR3 reads CASSMFEAGPSGNTIYF. The DNA for the CDR3 is TGTGCCAGTAGTATGTTTGAAGCGGGACCCTCTGGAAACACCATATATTTT.

This clonotype was detected ten times or more. The chain uses TRBV12-3 or TRBV12-4 and TRBJ1-1; a possible D gene is TRBD1 (5 bases). The CDR3 extends over 13 amino acids. Trimming took 5 bases from V and 11 from J, leaving 18 bases between them. The CDR3 loop is CASSRIGHPEAFF. CDR3 in DNA: TGTGCCAGCAGTCGGATTGGACACCCGGAGGCTTTCTTT.

The V and J genes are TRBV28 and TRBJ2-7; D is unresolved. V lost 3 bases and J 6 bases, leaving 9 bases between the germline ends. Germline CDR1 and CDR2: MDHEN and SYDVKM. The CDR3 is made up of 12 amino acids. The CDR3 sequence is CASSLVPPEQYF. The CDR3 coding sequence is TGTGCCAGCAGTTTGGTCCCGCCCGAGCAGTACTTC.

This clonotype has at least ten counts. This rearrangement joins TRBV2 to TRBJ1-1, with 10 bases fitting TRBD1. The germline gives CDR1 SNHLY, CDR2 FYNNEI. This CDR3 is built from 16 residues. V shed 5 bases and J 8 bases; nucleotides not matched to a gene: 14. CDR3: CASSTARTGGPKEAFF. CDR3 DNA sequence: TGTGCCAGCAGTACGGCACGGACAGGGGGGCCTAAGGAAGCTTTCTTT. Looking up the rest from reference TRBV2 and TRBJ1-1 gives the full variable domain: EPEVTQTPSHQVTQMGQEVILRCVPISNHLYFYWYRQILGQKVEFLVSFYNNEISEKSEIFDDQFSVERPDGSNFTLKIRSTKLEDSAMYFCASSTARTGGPKEAFFGQGTRLTVV.

Regarding this clonotype: A much larger clone differs by one base, so this may be a read error. The CDR3 end shows no conserved phenylalanine or tryptophan, and so a read error is likely. The chain uses TRBV28 and TRBJ1-4, with D possibly being TRBD1 (5 bases). The CDR3 loop spans 14 amino acids. The V gene's germline CDR1 is MDHEN and CDR2 SYDVKM. V shed 8 bases and J shed 2 bases, with 12 bases lying between them. CDR3 DNA sequence: TGTGCCAGCCGCAGACCAGGGACTAATGAAAAACTGTTTTCT. Translating gives CASRRPGTNEKLFS.

This chain joins TRBV9 and TRBJ2-7; D gene uncertain. CDR1 is SGDLS and CDR2 is YYNGEE in the germline V gene. V was shortened by 0 bases and J by 7 bases, with 5 bases between the two germline ends. The CDR3 covers 11 residues. The DNA for the CDR3 is TGTGCCAGCAGCGTAGTGAGAGAGCAGTACTTC. Translated, it gives CASSVVREQYF.

This clonotype was seen a few times. The chain carries TRBV7-9 and TRBJ1-5, with D unresolved. Per germline, CDR1 SEHNR and CDR2 FQNEAQ (reference sequence). The CDR3 has 14 residues. Trimming removed 1 base at V and 7 bases at J, with 11 bases between. The DNA of the CDR3 is TGTGCCAGCAGCTTAGAGGCAGAGGAACAGCCCCAGCATTTT. Protein: CASSLEAEEQPQHF.

This chain joins TRBV6-4 and TRBJ1-2, with D possibly being TRBD1 (6 bases). The V gene's germline CDR1 is MRHNA and CDR2 SNTAGT. CDR3 size: 14 residues. Trimming took off 7 bases at V and 4 bases at J, with 16 bases between the two ends. This CDR3 reads CASTPGAGTYGYTF. The CDR3 DNA is TGTGCCAGCACCCCAGGGGCCGGGACCTATGGCTACACCTTC.

The chain uses TRBV28 and TRBJ1-6; maybe TRBD1 (5 bases). CDR3 length: 16 residues. Germline assignment: CDR1 MDHEN and CDR2 SYDVKM. The V gene lost 7 bases and the J gene lost 6 bases, with 19 bases spanning the gap. CDR3 region: CASTDSPGAANSPLHF. CDR3 bases: TGTGCCAGCACCGACTCGCCCGGGGCCGCTAATTCACCCCTCCACTTT.

This chain connects TRBV6-1 to TRBJ1-2, with D uncertain. Germline-derived CDR1 and CDR2 are MNHNS and SASEGT. The length of the CDR3 is 14 residues. The V gene lost 4 bases and the J gene lost 4 bases, with 13 bases spanning the gap. The DNA for the CDR3 is TGTGCCAGCAGTGCCCCGGAAGGCGCCTATGGCTACACCTTC. Encoded protein: CASSAPEGAYGYTF.

This clonotype occurred a few times. This chain uses TRBV5-1 with TRBJ1-1, with 8 bases matching TRBD1. With V trimmed by 5 bases and J by 0 bases, 9 bases remained unmatched. The germline gives CDR1 SGHRS, CDR2 YFSETQ. The CDR3 runs to 16 residues. The CDR3 bases are TGCGCCAGCAGACAAGACAGGGGCGTCGTGAACACTGAAGCTTTCTTT. This codes for CASRQDRGVVNTEAFF.

The rearrangement links TRBV20-1 to TRBJ1-5; possible D gene TRBD1, 6 bases. The length of the CDR3 is 14 residues. Germline values: CDR1 DFQATT, CDR2 SNEGSKA (reference sequence). V was pared by 5 bases and J by 3 bases, with 14 bases between. The CDR3 protein is CSARSGATNQPQHF. The CDR3 nucleotides are TGCAGTGCTCGGTCGGGGGCAACCAATCAGCCCCAGCATTTT.

This rearrangement joins TRBV7-9 to TRBJ2-1, with D hard to call. The V end was cut by 6 bases, the J end by 0 bases, with 12 bases between. Germline V gene lookup returns CDR1 SEHNR and CDR2 FQNEAQ (reference sequence). The CDR3 is made up of 15 amino acids. CDR3: CASSLPLSSYNEQFF. CDR3 DNA sequence: TGTGCCAGCAGTTTACCACTGAGCTCCTACAATGAGCAGTTCTTC. Supplemented by reference TRBV7-9 and TRBJ2-1, the full variable domain reads DTGVSQNPRHKITKRGQNVTFRCDPISEHNRLYWYRQTLGQGPEFLTYFQNEAQLEKSRLLSDRFSAERPKGSFSTLEIQRTEQGDSAMYLCASSLPLSSYNEQFFGPGTRLTVL.

This clonotype has just one count. Here the CDR3 omits its conserved ending phenylalanine or tryptophan, so a read error is the likely source. The chain has TRBV19 and TRBJ1-6; D gene unclear. The germline V and J ends were trimmed by 5 bases and 0 bases, with 11 bases remaining between them. There are 16 residues in the CDR3. The germline V gene encodes CDR1 LNHDA and CDR2 SQIVND (reference sequence). This CDR3 is CASSAGFSSYNSPLHL. CDR3 coding DNA: TGTGCCAGTAGTGCAGGATTCAGCTCCTATAATTCACCCCTCCACCTT.

This clonotype was found a few times. The chain couples TRBV20-1 to TRBJ2-5; D perhaps matches TRBD1 (5 bases). V lost 0 bases, J lost 5 bases, and 19 bases lay in between. The CDR3 spans 16 residues. CDR1 is DFQATT and CDR2 is SNEGSKA in the germline V gene (reference sequence). For the CDR3, the DNA is TGCAGTGCTAGAGATCTTTCGAAAACCTCAGGGGAGACCCAGTACTTC. Encoded protein: CSARDLSKTSGETQYF.

This clonotype was observed a few times. The chain has TRBV5-1 and TRBJ1-1; TRBD1 is a possible D gene (6 bases). The CDR3 sequence is 13 residues long. V dropped 1 base and J dropped 6 bases, with 10 bases sitting between them. Per germline, CDR1 SGHRS and CDR2 YFSETQ. CDR3 region: CASSLFGGSEAFF. DNA for the CDR3: TGCGCCAGCAGCTTGTTTGGGGGCTCTGAAGCTTTCTTT.

This clonotype appeared many times. V gene TRBV19 combines with J gene TRBJ1-1, with unresolved D. The CDR3 runs to 13 residues. Looked up from germline, CDR1 is LNHDA and CDR2 is SQIVND (reference sequence). The V end was cut by 1 base, the J end by 4 bases, with 7 bases between. The DNA of the CDR3 is TGTGCCAGTAGTATAGCCCAAGGCACTGAAGCTTTCTTT. Its translation is CASSIAQGTEAFF. The whole variable domain, remainder taken from reference TRBV19 and TRBJ1-1, is DGGITQSPKYLFRKEGQNVTLSCEQNLNHDAMYWYRQDPGQGLRLIYYSQIVNDFQKGDIAEGYSVSREKKESFPLTVTSAQKNPTAFYLCASSIAQGTEAFFGQGTRLTVV.

This clonotype was recorded many times. V usage is TRBV20-1 and J usage is TRBJ1-1; 9 nucleotides line up with TRBD1. There are 14 residues in the CDR3. Trimming cost V 5 bases and J 1 base; bases outside gene matches: 5. Germline V gene sequence: CDR1 DFQATT, CDR2 SNEGSKA (reference sequence). CDR3 sequence reads: CSAYGTGKNTEAFF. For the CDR3, the DNA is TGCAGTGCTTACGGGACAGGGAAGAACACTGAAGCTTTCTTT.

This clonotype occurred many times. This chain uses TRBV28 with TRBJ2-7; no definite D call. The CDR3 has 14 amino acids. Between the trimmed V and J ends, which lost 5 bases and 7 bases, there was a span of 18 bases. Germline CDR1 and CDR2: MDHEN and SYDVKM. CDR3 sequence (DNA): TGTGCCAGCAGTCTGACTCCGTTCATTAGGGAGCAGTACTTC. Its translation is CASSLTPFIREQYF.

This clonotype was seen more than once but under ten times. CDR3 amino acids: CSASFTRGGGTGELFF. The CDR3 DNA follows: TGCAGTGCTAGTTTTACGCGGGGGGGCGGAACCGGGGAGCTGTTTTTT. The chain has TRBV20-1 and TRBJ2-2; TRBD2 agrees at 9 bases. Germline lookup yields CDR1 DFQATT and CDR2 SNEGSKA (reference sequence). The CDR3 runs to 16 residues. V lost 3 bases and J lost 5; bases outside the gene matches: 10.

The table lists this clonotype with many counts. The genes are TRBV27 and TRBJ2-5; 9 nucleotides align to TRBD1. CDR1 is MNHEY, CDR2 SMNVEV, per germline (reference sequence). With 6 bases clipped from V and 5 bases from J, the junction kept 10 bases outside the gene matches. The CDR3 totals 15 residues. CDR3 bases: TGTGCCAGCAGGCGAAAACAGGGGGCGCGCGAGACCCAGTACTTC. The encoded protein is CASRRKQGARETQYF.

The V call is TRBV9, the J call TRBJ2-5, with a weak D call TRBD1 (5 bases). V was trimmed by 3 bases and J by 3 bases, leaving 6 bases between them. This CDR3 is 12 amino acids long. Germline V gene data show CDR1 as SGDLS and CDR2 as YYNGEE. The CDR3 DNA reads as TGTGCCAGCAGCGGACAGAAAGAGACCCAGTACTTC. This gives the protein CASSGQKETQYF.